This T cell receptor beta chain was identified in a study of shared clonotypes between healthy human individuals. In the study overall: The study enrolled two women and a few men aged 18 to 49.

The table lists this clone with a few counts. The antigen is unknown. Trimming took off 4 bases at V and 6 bases at J, with 12 bases between the two ends. The V gene's germline CDR1 is GTSNPN and CDR2 SVGIG (reference sequence). This CDR3 comprises 12 residues. Findings and caveats of the study: Relative to their counterparts shared across all four donors, non-shared clonotypes exhibited diminished generation probabilities.

At deep level, the assay was performed. Produced via immunoSEQ multiplex PCR; TCRdb's table is partial and in-frame only. The profile covers roughly 2.2 million clones, with 90% to 95% appearing a single time and 0.35% to 0.45% taken by the ten largest. This chain connects TRBV30 to TRBJ1-2, with TRBD1 as a possible D gene (6 bases). Sample: naive CD4+ T cells from PBMCs. Subset described: CD45RA+ positively selected. This sequence originates from a man between 18 and 35 years old in good health. Some clones in this sample may be carry-over from other donors' samples. The CDR3 loop is CAWNTDRNGYTF. CDR3 coding DNA: TGTGCCTGGAACACCGACAGGAATGGCTACACCTTC.